This TCR beta chain was sequenced during a study of T-cell reconstitution after alpha-beta-depleted transplantation in children. This sample's TCRbeta library carried unique molecular identifier barcodes. Each CDR3 protein is one row after TCRdb ran MiXCR on the PCR reads. This sample has 450,000 to 700,000 distinct CDR3 sequences, with over 25% found just once. In germline, CDR1 is DFQATT, CDR2 SNEGSKA (reference sequence). V lost 0 bases and J 5 bases, leaving 11 bases between the germline ends. This CDR3 has 14 residues. This TCR was recovered from a boy under two years old with Wiskott-Aldrich syndrome, due to receive a stem cell transplant. V usage is TRBV20-1 and J usage is TRBJ1-5, with D uncertain. The sample in question was PBMCs, obtained before TCRalphabeta/CD19-depleted stem cell transplant. The CDR3 is CSARDLIGYQPQHF. The DNA of the CDR3 is TGCAGTGCTAGAGATCTCATCGGGTATCAGCCCCAGCATTTT.